This is a list of T cell receptor delta chains from one sample in a study of gamma-delta chains in newborns, infants, children. TCRdb re-called clones from the reads using CATT. The sample holds 3,000 to 5,000 delta-chain clones; approximately 40% are singletons and the top ten take around 9.1%. Here the sequenced sample was blood, taken at week 6. The origin of the receptors is a child who was a newborn, infant or young child, either healthy, febrile or measles-vaccinated (not recorded which). Each CDR3 is given with its conserved first and last residue. The D gene is left open where the match is weak. A clone size is listed for some rows: how often the clone was seen (once, few, many), or a class if it is expanded.

abundance	len	d_gene	j_gene	v_gene	CDR3nt	CDR3aa
once	18	TRDD3	TRDJ1	TRDV2	TGTGCCTGTGACCCCCTTCCCCGTACTGGGGGATACACCGATAAGCTCATCTTT	CACDPLPRTGGYTDKLIF
few	20	TRDD3	TRDJ1	TRDV2	TGTGCCTGTGTCCGCCGAAGGGTTGGGGGACCACACGATTACACCGATAAACTCATCTTT	CACVRRRVGGPHDYTDKLIF
few	16	-	TRDJ2	TRDV1	TGTGCTCTTGGGGAAGGGTCAAAGGGGAAGACAGCACAACTCTTCTTT	CALGEGSKGKTAQLFF
-	21	TRDD3	TRDJ1	TRDV1	TGTGCTCTTGGGAACTCCCCATTTCCTACTGGGGGATATAGTGAGTCCGATGAACTCATCTTT	CALGNSPFPTGGYSESDELIF
-	17	TRDD3	TRDJ1	TRDV2	TGTGCCTGTGACGCATACTGGGGGATACGCGGGACCGATAAACTCATCTTT	CACDAYWGIRGTDKLIF
-	22	-	TRDJ1	TRDV1	TGTGCTCTTGGGGAACTAGTCCGGCTTCTTAAGGTCTACCGCGGGCCTGGCGATAAACTCATCTTT	CALGELVRLLKVYRGPGDKLIF
large	19	-	TRDJ1	TRDV2	TGTGCCTGTGACCCCGTGGGGATGAGCCGCCCTGAAAACACCGATAAACTCATCTTT	CACDPVGMSRPENTDKLIF
few	19	TRDD3	TRDJ1	TRDV3	TGTGCCCGTGGGGACGCTCGCTGGGGGACACGTCGGGGTACCGATAAACTCATCTTT	CARGDARWGTRRGTDKLIF
-	14	TRDD3	TRDJ1	TRDV2	TGTGCCTGTGATCCACTGGGGGATCTCGATAAACTCATCTTT	CACDPLGDLDKLIF
few	22	TRDD3	TRDJ1	TRDV1	TGTGCTCTTGGGGAAGCATCATCCTACAATGTTATATACTGGGGGACACAACATAAACTCATCTTT	CALGEASSYNVIYWGTQHKLIF
-	18	TRDD3	TRDJ1	TRDV1	TGTGCTCTTGGGGAGCCCCCTTCCTACCTGGGGGATACTGATAAACTCATCTTT	CALGEPPSYLGDTDKLIF
-	22	TRDD3	TRDJ3	TRDV3	TGTGCCTTGGGGCCCGGTTACGTGGTAGGGGGATTAAACTCCTGGGACACCCGACAGATGTTTTTC	CALGPGYVVGGLNSWDTRQMFF
few	18	-	TRDJ1	TRDV3	TGTGCCTTTTACTACTGCGACTGGGTAAGGTGGTACACCGATAAACTCATCTTT	CAFYYCDWVRWYTDKLIF
-	18	-	TRDJ1	TRDV3	TGTGCCTCCTCAAAAGCCCTTCTGGAGGCACGACAGCCCGATAAACTCATCTTT	CASSKALLEARQPDKLIF
-	18	TRDD3	TRDJ1	TRDV3	TGTGCCTTTATCCTACGGATGCCACTAGGGATACGAACCGGTAAACTCATCTTT	CAFILRMPLGIRTGKLIF
few	19	TRDD3	TRDJ3	TRDV2	TGTGCCTGTGACGTTTTGGGGGATACGGAATCCTGGGACACCCGACAGATGTTTTTC	CACDVLGDTESWDTRQMFF
few	17	TRDD3	TRDJ1	TRDV1	TGTGCTGTGGGCCCGCCTGAACTGGGGGATCTATCCGATAAACTCATCTTT	CAVGPPELGDLSDKLIF
-	21	TRDD3	TRDJ2	TRDV2	TGTGCCTATGACCCCCGGTACTGGGGGATCACCAGACCTACTTTGACAGCACAACTCTTCTTT	CAYDPRYWGITRPTLTAQLFF
-	19	TRDD3	TRDJ1	TRDV2	TGTGCCTGCGACACTGGGGGATATGAGGGAGGATCATACACCGATAAACTCATCTTT	CACDTGGYEGGSYTDKLIF
-	17	-	TRDJ1	TRDV1	TGTGCTCTTGGGAAGCATTCACTTATAGGTTTCACCGATAAACTCATCTTT	CALGKHSLIGFTDKLIF
-	17	TRDD3	TRDJ1	TRDV1	TGTGCTCTTGGCCCTACCCCGCATAAGGGATACGCCGATAAACTCATCTTT	CALGPTPHKGYADKLIF
medium-sized	18	TRDD3	TRDJ1	TRDV2	TGTGCCTGTGACAGCCTGTTTACTGGGGGATACGCCCTCGATAAACTCATCTTT	CACDSLFTGGYALDKLIF
-	16	-	TRDJ1	TRDV1	TGTGCTCTCCTGGGGAAGGCCTTCCTTACAACCGATAAACTCATCTTT	CALLGKAFLTTDKLIF
-	21	TRDD2	TRDJ1	TRDV2	TGTGCCTGTGCCTTCCTACCTTGGGGGTCTTCAAGCGGGGACTACACCGATAAACTCATCTTT	CACAFLPWGSSSGDYTDKLIF
-	19	TRDD3	TRDJ1	TRDV3	TGTGCCTTCCTAAGGGTCTACTGGGGGATAGACCTGTACACCGATAAACTCATCTTT	CAFLRVYWGIDLYTDKLIF
-	20	TRDD3	TRDJ1	TRDV3	TGTGCCTTTGATCCCTGCCCGTCCGCAGGTGGGGGACCGTACACCGATAAACTCATCTTT	CAFDPCPSAGGGPYTDKLIF
-	16	-	TRDJ1	TRDV1	TGTGCTCTTGGGCAACGGATCGTTGAGACCACCGATAAACTCATCTTT	CALGQRIVETTDKLIF
few	15	-	TRDJ1	TRDV2	TGTGCCTGTGACACCCTTGCCCCTTACACCGATAAACTCATCTTT	CACDTLAPYTDKLIF